This is a list of T cell receptor beta chains from one sample in a study of metastatic and nonmetastatic thyroid tumors. MiXCR reprocessed the PCR reads for TCRdb. Among around 7,000 clones listed, under 30% were seen once. Specimen: tumor tissue. Receptors were obtained from a female donor with papillary thyroid cancer or a benign thyroid nodule (not recorded which). Some clones in this sample may be carry-over from other donors' samples. Each CDR3 is given with its conserved first and last residue. The D gene is left open where the match is weak. The size of a clone is reported for some rows only, either as once, few or many, or as a class for expanded clones.

d_call j_call clone_size v_call cdr3_aa cdr3_nt
TRBD1 TRBJ2-1 many TRBV5-1 CASSYGQGYNEQFF TGCGCCAGCAGTTATGGACAGGGCTACAATGAGCAGTTCTTC
TRBD1 TRBJ2-7 many TRBV4-1 CASRQGQGTIYEQYF TGCGCCAGCAGGCAAGGACAGGGGACGATTTACGAGCAGTACTTC
TRBD2 TRBJ2-5 - TRBV11-2 CASSSWPSGGLRGLGTQYF TGTGCCAGCAGCAGCTGGCCTAGCGGGGGGCTCAGGGGGCTAGGGACCCAGTACTTC
- TRBJ1-5 - TRBV28 CASSLSTAGDQPQHF TGTGCCAGCAGTTTGTCCACAGCAGGGGATCAGCCCCAGCATTTT
- TRBJ2-1 - TRBV7-3 CASSLVSSAEQFF TGTGCCAGCAGCTTAGTCAGTTCGGCTGAGCAGTTCTTC
- TRBJ1-2 - TRBV20-1 CSARDHPGITNYGYTF TGCAGTGCTAGAGATCACCCAGGGATCACTAACTATGGCTACACCTTC
- TRBJ2-1 few TRBV27 CASSLSGGPEQFF TGTGCCAGCAGTTTATCGGGCGGCCCAGAGCAGTTCTTC
TRBD2 TRBJ2-1 - TRBV20-1 CSAFSGRVLHEQFF TGCAGTGCCTTCAGCGGGAGAGTCCTCCATGAGCAGTTCTTC
- TRBJ2-7 - TRBV6-1 CASSEVRAGSYEQYF TGTGCCAGCAGTGAAGTTAGGGCGGGATCATACGAGCAGTACTTC
- TRBJ1-2 - TRBV7-2 CASSLENVGYTF TGTGCCAGCAGCTTAGAGAATGTAGGCTACACCTTC
- TRBJ1-5 medium-sized TRBV20-1 CSAIRTVQDNQPQHF TGCAGTGCCATACGGACAGTGCAGGACAATCAGCCCCAGCATTTT
TRBD1 TRBJ2-2 - TRBV18 CASSLTGVSGELFF TGTGCCAGCTCACTCACAGGGGTGTCGGGGGAGCTGTTTTTT
- TRBJ2-5 medium-sized TRBV28 CASSPRQEETQYF TGTGCCAGCAGTCCCCGACAGGAAGAGACCCAGTACTTC
- TRBJ2-7 few TRBV10-3 CAISEPNRVGTYEQYF TGTGCCATCAGTGAGCCCAACAGGGTAGGGACCTACGAGCAGTACTTC
- TRBJ2-7 few TRBV15 CATSRDAGKGSTEQYF TGTGCCACCAGCAGAGATGCGGGCAAGGGGTCGACCGAGCAGTACTTC
- TRBJ2-1 - TRBV9 CASSVDGSNEQFF TGTGCCAGCAGCGTAGACGGATCGAATGAGCAGTTCTTC
- TRBJ2-5 medium-sized TRBV25-1 CASRDDRVRETQYF TGTGCCAGCAGAGACGACAGAGTACGTGAGACCCAGTACTTC
- TRBJ2-7 few TRBV9 CASSGAEEQYF TGTGCCAGCAGCGGGGCCGAGGAGCAGTACTTC
- TRBJ2-7 few TRBV6-1 CASTAEGVAEQYF TGTGCCAGCACGGCGGAGGGGGTCGCCGAGCAGTACTTC
- TRBJ2-7 - TRBV6-2/TRBV6-3 CAGSYSRRAGVTEQYF TGTGCCGGCAGTTATTCTCGGAGGGCAGGGGTTACGGAGCAGTACTTC
- TRBJ2-6 - TRBV28 CASSLPGDGANVLTF TGTGCCAGCAGTTTACCGGGGGATGGGGCCAACGTCCTGACTTTC
TRBD1 TRBJ2-2 large TRBV12-3/TRBV12-4 CASSSYGQGRSGELFF TGTGCCAGCAGTTCCTATGGACAGGGAAGGAGCGGGGAGCTGTTTTTT
- TRBJ1-5 - TRBV27 CASSWGGSNQPQHF TGTGCCAGCAGCTGGGGGGGTAGCAATCAGCCCCAGCATTTT
- TRBJ2-1 - TRBV30 CAWSQDRYNEQFF TGTGCCTGGAGTCAAGACAGGTACAATGAGCAGTTCTTC
- TRBJ2-3 - TRBV28 CASTPGGTDTQYF TGTGCCAGCACCCCCGGTGGCACAGATACGCAGTATTTT
TRBD1 TRBJ1-4 medium-sized TRBV20-1 CSAREGTGVEKLFF TGCAGTGCTAGAGAAGGGACAGGGGTCGAAAAACTGTTTTTT
- TRBJ2-3 many TRBV3-1 CASSQDSISTDTQYF TGTGCCAGCAGCCAAGACAGTATCAGCACAGATACGCAGTATTTT
TRBD2 TRBJ2-7 medium-sized TRBV7-2 CASSSQTSGGSGSYEQYF TGTGCCAGCAGCTCCCAGACTAGCGGGGGGTCCGGGTCCTACGAGCAGTACTTC
- TRBJ1-2 few TRBV6-2/TRBV6-3 CASSSQRSGYTF TGTGCCAGCAGTTCACAACGGAGTGGCTACACCTTC
TRBD1 TRBJ1-2 - TRBV6-1 CASSGKSGGSGGYTF TGTGCCAGCAGTGGAAAGTCAGGGGGCAGTGGGGGCTACACCTTC
- TRBJ2-1 - TRBV7-2 CASSFDGTYNEQFF TGTGCCAGCAGCTTTGACGGTACCTACAATGAGCAGTTCTTC
- TRBJ2-3 few TRBV12-3/TRBV12-4 CASSFRGTDTQYF TGTGCCAGCAGTTTTAGGGGCACAGATACGCAGTATTTT
TRBD2 TRBJ2-5 few TRBV2 CASSSGTTLQETQYF TGTGCCAGCAGTTCCGGGACTACCCTCCAAGAGACCCAGTACTTC
TRBD1 TRBJ1-1 medium-sized TRBV11-2 CASSLDRGSEAFF TGTGCCAGCAGCTTAGACAGGGGGTCTGAAGCTTTCTTT
- TRBJ1-5 - TRBV11-2 CASSPERRGVWRSNQPQHF TGTGCCAGCAGTCCGGAGAGAAGGGGGGTATGGCGTAGCAATCAGCCCCAGCATTTT
- TRBJ2-1 - TRBV12-3/TRBV12-4 CASSLFDSHNEQFF TGTGCCAGCAGTTTATTCGATAGTCATAATGAGCAGTTCTTC
TRBD1 TRBJ1-1 - TRBV28 CASSQLGQGEAFF TGTGCCAGCAGTCAATTAGGACAGGGGGAAGCTTTCTTT
- TRBJ1-1 medium-sized TRBV6-5 CASSYMGNTEAFF TGTGCCAGCAGTTATATGGGGAACACTGAAGCTTTCTTT
TRBD1 TRBJ2-7 many TRBV27 CASRGTGKNEQYF TGTGCCAGCAGAGGGACAGGGAAAAACGAGCAGTACTTC
TRBD2 TRBJ2-7 - TRBV27 CASSGTSGRPYEQYF TGTGCCAGCAGTGGGACTAGCGGGCGCCCCTACGAGCAGTACTTC
TRBD1 TRBJ1-6 - TRBV6-1 CASSENMGQGSPLHF TGTGCCAGCAGTGAAAATATGGGACAGGGATCACCCCTCCACTTT
- TRBJ1-2 - TRBV11-2 CASSRGAEGGYTF TGTGCCAGCAGTAGGGGGGCGGAAGGTGGCTACACCTTC
- TRBJ2-2 - TRBV28 CASSSLEYDAGELFF TGTGCCAGCAGTTCCTTGGAATATGACGCCGGGGAGCTGTTTTTT
- TRBJ2-1 - TRBV20-1 CSARGGGTSNEQFF TGCAGTGCTAGAGGAGGCGGGACGAGCAATGAGCAGTTCTTC
TRBD1 TRBJ2-7 few TRBV28 CASSWADRGKVYEQYF TGTGCCAGCAGTTGGGCTGACAGGGGGAAGGTTTACGAGCAGTACTTC
- TRBJ2-1 - TRBV11-1 CASTIADNEQFF TGTGCCAGCACCATCGCGGACAATGAGCAGTTCTTC